This T cell receptor (beta chain) was sequenced for a study of a mutant IDH1 vaccine in newly diagnosed glioma. Overall study: Among treated patients, about 60% were male and 37.5% female, and mean age was 40.4 years.

Regarding this clone: Antigen unknown.

Assay used: immunoSEQ multiplex PCR; TCRdb lists only in-frame clones, some missing. The sample holds around 25,000 clones, under 80% seen once. Time point reported: week 11, during vaccination. In every dose of vaccine, 300 ug of mutant IDH1 20-mer peptide was given alongside topical imiquimod. With 5 bases clipped from V and 0 bases from J, the junction kept 5 bases outside the gene matches. Germline V CDR1 and CDR2: GTSNPN, SVGIG (reference sequence). CDR3 length: 15 amino acids. This receptor was obtained from a man aged 18-30 years with glioma. Some clones in this sample may be carry-over from other donors' samples. The source was peripheral blood mononuclear cells (PBMCs), collected from a glioma patient whose treatment included an IDH1 peptide vaccine. The chain carries TRBV30 and TRBJ1-3, with 9 bases fitting TRBD1. In nucleotides, the CDR3 is TGTGCCTGGGGGGGGACAGGGAGCTCTGGAAACACCATATATTTT. It is translated as CAWGGTGSSGNTIYF.